This T cell receptor beta chain is drawn from a study of blood T cells in healthy people across ages. Turning to the study itself: Roughly one uniquely barcoded beta molecule per two T cells was captured. The study's findings and limits: Correlation between TCR beta diversity and naive T cell percentage was strong.

Combining a sample-barcoded 5' primer with a J-beta primer mix, a second PCR ran for 7 to 11 cycles. TCRdb called the 5' RACE reads again in MiXCR, with one record for every CDR3 protein. The data hold more than 500,000 distinct CDR3 sequences, with 25% to 35% observed a single time. Per individual sample, total RNA of at least 5.5 micrograms was extracted. Concerning this clonotype: What it binds is unknown.

This CDR3 contains 16 residues. V lost 2 bases and J lost 2, with 13 bases in between. Germline-derived CDR1 and CDR2 are ENHRY and SYGVKD. These data were also reused for a study on T cells of mothers and their children. From that report: It was through the M1S primer of the second PCR that sample barcodes and 2-4 random nucleotides were added.

The TCR sequence derives from a boy under 10 years old in good health. The J gene is TRBJ2-1, the V gene TRBV10-3, with unresolved D. Sequencing was done on a sample of blood. The CDR3 loop reads CAISEGPSVPYNEQFF. CDR3 nucleotide sequence: TGTGCCATCAGTGAGGGCCCCAGCGTCCCCTACAATGAGCAGTTCTTC.